This T cell receptor beta chain was documented in a study of blood T cell repertoires in COVID-19. Study as a whole: Samples taken during acute and convalescent COVID-19 were collected in the United States, Italy and Spain. PBMCs, B-cell-depleted T cells, or T cells provided the cDNA or gDNA that made up the material.

Original processing methods: The authors estimated nucleated cell counts from reference gene primer amplification. Assay: immunoSEQ multiplex PCR; the TCRdb copy retains only in-frame clones and omits some. V, J and clone size are taken as reported in that table, and D and trimming were inferred from the DNA itself. The repertoire consists of a few hundred thousand clones, with approximately 84% occurring once and the leading ten covering around 0.96%. Germline CDR1 and CDR2: WSHSY and SAAADI. This CDR3 is 18 amino acids long. Trimming shortened V by 3 bases and J by 4 bases, and 19 bases separated the two germline ends.

The sequence derives from a man aged 40-49 years with acute or convalescent COVID-19. The sequencing sample was made of peripheral blood. This chain connects TRBV10-2 to TRBJ2-6, with D perhaps matching TRBD1 (6 bases). CDR3 in DNA: TGCGCCAGCAGTGACGGCAGGGGCCCAATTTTAGGGGCCAACGTCCTGACTTTC. Its protein product is CASSDGRGPILGANVLTF.